Described below is a single TCR beta chain sequence and its context. These data are taken from a study of blood T cell repertoires in COVID-19. Sequencing used immunoSEQ multiplex PCR; TCRdb keeps in-frame clones, though not all of them. The sample has some 400,000 clones; around 87% are singletons. V gave up 4 bases and J gave up 4 bases; unmatched junction bases: 4. In germline, CDR1 is SGDLS, CDR2 YYNGEE. This CDR3 region has 14 residues. This clonotype was obtained from a woman in her sixties with COVID-19, enrolled during active disease. The chain employs TRBV9 and TRBJ2-2; 7 bases are shared with TRBD1. The sequenced sample consisted of peripheral blood. CDR3 amino acids: CASSPRTGTGELFF. Written as DNA, the CDR3 is TGTGCCAGCAGCCCCCGGACAGGCACCGGGGAGCTGTTTTTT.